This TCR beta chain was recorded in a study of cytomegalovirus exposure and HLA in healthy donors. Remarks on this clone: Its antigen is unknown.

Despite likely unrecorded immune exposures, the donors were nominally healthy at the time of sampling. The study's findings and limits: In a later analysis, TCR beta V- and J-gene trimming showed a link to a missense DCLRE1C variant.

The PCR employed 60 Vbeta primers together with 13 Jbeta primers. Here immunoSEQ multiplex PCR was the method, and the copy in TCRdb shows in-frame clones only, minus some. The table includes roughly 230,000 clones, around 90% detected once. This clonotype was sampled from a girl aged 2-10 years in good health and CMV-seronegative. The sample taken for sequencing was PBMCs.

The CDR3 here is CASSFHPQAKNYGYTF. The DNA for the CDR3 is TGTGCCAGCAGCTTCCACCCCCAGGCCAAAAACTATGGCTACACCTTC. J is TRBJ1-2 and V is TRBV7-2; D not certain. The CDR3 extends over 16 amino acids. Germline-derived CDR1 and CDR2 are SGHTA and FQGNSA. V was shortened by 3 bases and J by 2 bases, with 16 bases between the two germline ends. Combining the CDR3 with reference TRBV7-2 and TRBJ1-2 gives the whole variable domain GAGVSQSPSNKVTEKGKDVELRCDPISGHTALYWYRQSLGQGLEFLIYFQGNSAPDKSGLPSDRFSAERTGGSVSTLTIQRTQQEDSAVYLCASSFHPQAKNYGYTFGSGTRLTVV.